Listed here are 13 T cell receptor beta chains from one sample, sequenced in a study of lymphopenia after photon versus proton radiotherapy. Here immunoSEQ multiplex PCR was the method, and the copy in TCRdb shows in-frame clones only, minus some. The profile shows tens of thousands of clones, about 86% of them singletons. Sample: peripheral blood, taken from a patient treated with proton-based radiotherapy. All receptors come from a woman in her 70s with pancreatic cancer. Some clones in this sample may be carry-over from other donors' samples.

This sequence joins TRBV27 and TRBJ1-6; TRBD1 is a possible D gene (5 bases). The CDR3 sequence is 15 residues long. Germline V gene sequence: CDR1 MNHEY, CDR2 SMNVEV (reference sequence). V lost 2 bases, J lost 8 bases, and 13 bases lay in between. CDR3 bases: TGTGCCAGCAGTTTACTGGGGGGTCCGGATTCACCCCTCCACTTT. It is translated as CASSLLGGPDSPLHF.

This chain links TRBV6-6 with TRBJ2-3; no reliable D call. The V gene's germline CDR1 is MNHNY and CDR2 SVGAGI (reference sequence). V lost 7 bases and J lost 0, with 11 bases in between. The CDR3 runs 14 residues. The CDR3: CASTIGASTDTQYF. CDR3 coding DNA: TGTGCCAGCACCATCGGAGCAAGCACAGATACGCAGTATTTT.

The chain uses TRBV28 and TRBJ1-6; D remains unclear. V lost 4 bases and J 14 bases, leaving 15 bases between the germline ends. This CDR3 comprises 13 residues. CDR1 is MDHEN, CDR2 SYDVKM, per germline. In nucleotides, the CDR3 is TGTGCCAGCAGTTCCCTGCCTATTCAGGCCCTCCACTTT. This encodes CASSSLPIQALHF.

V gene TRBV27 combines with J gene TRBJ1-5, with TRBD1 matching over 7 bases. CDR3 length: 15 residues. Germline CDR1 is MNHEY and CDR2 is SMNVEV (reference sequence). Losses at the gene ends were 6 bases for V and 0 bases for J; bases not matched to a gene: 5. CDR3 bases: TGTGCCAGCAGGATCGGGACAGATAGCAATCAGCCCCAGCATTTT. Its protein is CASRIGTDSNQPQHF.

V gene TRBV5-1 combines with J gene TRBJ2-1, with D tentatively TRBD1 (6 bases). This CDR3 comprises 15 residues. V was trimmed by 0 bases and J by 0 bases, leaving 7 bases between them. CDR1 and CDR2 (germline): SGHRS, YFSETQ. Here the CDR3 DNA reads TGCGCCAGCAGCTTGGAGGGGGTCTCCTACAATGAGCAGTTCTTC. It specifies CASSLEGVSYNEQFF.

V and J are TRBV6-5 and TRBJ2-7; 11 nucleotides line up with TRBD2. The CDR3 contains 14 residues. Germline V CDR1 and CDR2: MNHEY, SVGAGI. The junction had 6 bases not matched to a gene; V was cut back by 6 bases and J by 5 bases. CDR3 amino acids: CASSTGTSGNEQYF. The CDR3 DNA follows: TGTGCCAGCAGCACCGGGACTAGCGGAAACGAGCAGTACTTC.

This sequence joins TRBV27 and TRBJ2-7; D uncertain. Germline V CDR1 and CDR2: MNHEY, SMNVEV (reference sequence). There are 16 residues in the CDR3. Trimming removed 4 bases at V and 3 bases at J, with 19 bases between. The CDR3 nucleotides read TGTGCCAGCAGTTCCCTCACCTATGCAGGAAGCTACGAGCAGTACTTC. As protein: CASSSLTYAGSYEQYF.

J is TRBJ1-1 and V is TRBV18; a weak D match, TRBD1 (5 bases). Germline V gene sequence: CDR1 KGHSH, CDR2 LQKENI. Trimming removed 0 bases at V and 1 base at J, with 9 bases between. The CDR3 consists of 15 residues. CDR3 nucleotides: TGTGCCAGCTCACCACCGGAGCAGGGGAACACTGAAGCTTTCTTT. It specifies CASSPPEQGNTEAFF.

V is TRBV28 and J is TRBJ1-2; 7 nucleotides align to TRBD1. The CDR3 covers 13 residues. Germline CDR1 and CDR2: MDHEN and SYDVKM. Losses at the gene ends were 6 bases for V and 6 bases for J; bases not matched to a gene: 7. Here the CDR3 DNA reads TGTGCCAGCAGCAGTGGGACAGTTGATGGCTACACCTTC. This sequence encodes CASSSGTVDGYTF.

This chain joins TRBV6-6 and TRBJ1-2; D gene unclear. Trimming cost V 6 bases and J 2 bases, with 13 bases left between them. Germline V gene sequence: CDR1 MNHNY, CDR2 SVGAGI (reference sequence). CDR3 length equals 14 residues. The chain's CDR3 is CASSFEGRNYGYTF. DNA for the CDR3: TGTGCCAGCAGCTTCGAAGGACGGAACTATGGCTACACCTTC.

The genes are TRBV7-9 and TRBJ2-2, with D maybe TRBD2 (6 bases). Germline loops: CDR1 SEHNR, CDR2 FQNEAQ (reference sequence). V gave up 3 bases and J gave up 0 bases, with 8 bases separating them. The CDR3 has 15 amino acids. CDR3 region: CASSFGGTNTGELFF. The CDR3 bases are TGTGCCAGCAGCTTTGGCGGGACGAACACCGGGGAGCTGTTTTTT.

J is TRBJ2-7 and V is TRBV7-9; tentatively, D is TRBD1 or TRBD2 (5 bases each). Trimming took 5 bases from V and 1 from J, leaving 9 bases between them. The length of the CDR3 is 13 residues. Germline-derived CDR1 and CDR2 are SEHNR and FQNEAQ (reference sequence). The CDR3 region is CASSRDGSYEQYF. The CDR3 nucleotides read TGTGCCAGCAGCCGGGACGGATCCTACGAGCAGTACTTC.

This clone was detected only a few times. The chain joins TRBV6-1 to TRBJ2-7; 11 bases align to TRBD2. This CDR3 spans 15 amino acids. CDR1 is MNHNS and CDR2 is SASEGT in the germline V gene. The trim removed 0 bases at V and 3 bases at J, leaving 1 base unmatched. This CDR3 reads CASSEAGTSGYEQYF. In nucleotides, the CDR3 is TGTGCCAGCAGTGAAGCTGGGACTAGCGGCTACGAGCAGTACTTC.